Listed below are T cell receptor beta chains from one sample, sequenced in a study of early T cells in non-severe SARS-CoV-2 infection. TCRdb independently ran MiXCR on the 5' RACE reads; one entry per CDR3 protein. In the table there are about 64,000 distinct CDR3 sequences, around 12% of which are singletons. Specimen: whole blood, collected at baseline. Receptor source: an adult who was a healthcare worker with PCR-confirmed SARS-CoV-2 infection or an uninfected control (not recorded which). The CDR3 runs from the conserved cysteine through the conserved F or W. A D gene is named only where the DNA matches it firmly. The size field is filled for only some rows; it gives once, few, many or a size class.

V gene,clone size,J gene,D gene,CDR3 protein,CDR3 DNA
TRBV2,-,TRBJ1-6,-,CASNRYSSPLHF,TGTGCCAGCAACCGGTATTCGTCACCCCTCCACTTT
TRBV6-2/TRBV6-3,many,TRBJ1-1,-,CASSLRNTEAFF,TGTGCCAGCAGTCTTCGGAACACTGAAGCTTTCTTT
TRBV12-3/TRBV12-4,few,TRBJ1-2,-,CASSYGTVEIDGYTF,TGTGCCAGCAGCTACGGGACGGTGGAAATCGATGGCTACACCTTC
TRBV28,many,TRBJ2-1,-,CASNFRSEEQFF,TGTGCCAGCAATTTTAGAAGTGAAGAGCAGTTCTTC
TRBV27,few,TRBJ2-1,-,CASSSPGTPDLRSYNEQFF,TGTGCCAGCAGTTCTCCCGGGACCCCAGACCTTCGTTCCTACAATGAGCAGTTCTTC
TRBV5-4,few,TRBJ1-2,-,CASSFKGVGSYTF,TGTGCCAGCAGCTTCAAGGGGGTGGGTAGCTACACCTTC
TRBV2,many,TRBJ2-1,-,CASSERGGPSSYNEQFF,TGTGCCAGCAGTGAAAGAGGCGGCCCAAGCTCCTACAATGAGCAGTTCTTC
TRBV7-2,-,TRBJ2-3,-,CASSLVGGSLYSQYF,TGTGCCAGCAGCTTAGTGGGGGGCAGCCTATATTCGCAGTATTTT
TRBV6-5,-,TRBJ1-2,-,CASAPRGAVNYGYTF,TGTGCCAGCGCCCCCCGGGGGGCAGTGAACTATGGCTACACCTTC
TRBV11-2,few,TRBJ2-1,-,CASSLVSRDEQFF,TGTGCCAGCAGCTTAGTCTCGCGGGATGAGCAGTTCTTC
TRBV6-2/TRBV6-3,-,TRBJ2-7,TRBD2,CASTSRSGALYEQYF,TGTGCCAGCACCAGCCGGAGCGGGGCCCTCTACGAGCAGTACTTC
TRBV5-4,few,TRBJ2-1,TRBD2,CASSWGTSRYEQFF,TGTGCCAGCAGCTGGGGGACTAGTAGGTATGAGCAGTTCTTC
TRBV10-3,-,TRBJ2-3,TRBD1,CAIRLGTALGTDTQYF,TGTGCCATCAGGCTAGGGACAGCCCTGGGCACAGATACGCAGTATTTT
TRBV7-2,-,TRBJ2-7,-,CATWHGLDEQYF,TGTGCCACCTGGCACGGACTGGACGAGCAGTACTTC
TRBV6-4,-,TRBJ2-3,TRBD2,CASSDSSGSGADTQYF,TGTGCCAGCAGTGACTCGAGCGGGAGCGGGGCAGATACGCAGTATTTT
TRBV6-6,-,TRBJ1-2,-,CASSYSEFEGTNYGYTF,TGTGCCAGCAGTTACTCGGAGTTCGAGGGTACTAACTATGGCTACACCTTC
TRBV24-1,-,TRBJ2-1,TRBD2,CATGSSGGVYNEQFF,TGTGCCACCGGGTCTAGCGGGGGGGTCTACAATGAGCAGTTCTTC